This T cell receptor beta chain was retrieved from a study of T-cell memory formation after mild COVID-19. Study-level results: The pre-infection memory compartment contained some responding clones, suggesting cross-reactive memory joined.

This clonotype turned up a few times. Antigen specificity is unknown. TCRdb recomputed calls from the 5' RACE reads with MiXCR, one row per CDR3 protein. Among approximately 110,000 distinct CDR3 sequences listed, approximately 21% were seen once. The source of this sequence is a man between 18 and 35 years old who had mild COVID-19 (a few samples of this study predate the infection). Cell type and time point are not known. The sequenced sample consisted of PBMCs or a T cell subset sorted from them (not recorded which).

The CDR3 reads CASSQGTGYPHEQYV. CDR3 nucleotides: TGTGCCAGCAGCCAAGGGACAGGCTACCCTCACGAGCAGTACGTC. The V and J genes are TRBV13 and TRBJ2-7, with 8 bases lining up with TRBD1. The CDR3 loop spans 15 amino acids. CDR1 and CDR2 (germline): PRHDT, FYEKMQ (reference sequence). Losses at the gene ends were 5 bases for V and 5 bases for J; bases not matched to a gene: 11.